The sequence of this T cell receptor beta chain was determined in a study of OX40 agonist ivuxolimab in advanced cancers. V lost 5 bases, J lost 7 bases, and 23 bases lay in between. This CDR3 has 16 amino acids. In germline, CDR1 is SEHNR, CDR2 FQNEAQ (reference sequence). Clones were sequenced by immunoSEQ multiplex PCR, and TCRdb holds only the in-frame ones, with some missing. Among some 60,000 clones, 75% to 90% were seen once, and the ten largest hold over 3.5%. The chain links TRBV7-9 to TRBJ1-2, with D possibly TRBD1 on 6 matching bases. The sample was CD4+ or CD8+ T cells sorted from blood, taken in a trial of the OX40 agonist ivuxolimab. This TCR was recovered from an adult with an advanced solid tumor such as melanoma, head and neck, liver or kidney cancer. Here the CDR3 reads CASSLHALQGSGGYTF. The CDR3 bases are TGTGCCAGCAGCCTTCATGCATTACAGGGTTCTGGTGGCTACACCTTC.